This T cell receptor (beta chain) originates from a study of radiotherapy plus CTLA-4 blockade in lung cancer. Using immunoSEQ multiplex PCR, the repertoire was profiled, and TCRdb retains in-frame clones only, with some absent. Among 100,000 to 150,000 clones listed, roughly 74% were seen once. CDR1 and CDR2 from the germline V gene are MNHEY and SVGAGI. The CDR3 contains 13 residues. Trimming shortened V by 6 bases and J by 2 bases, and 10 bases separated the two germline ends. Concerning this clone itself: Other nucleotide sequences from this sample produce the same CDR3.

This sequence joins TRBV6-5 and TRBJ1-1; TRBD1 is a possible D gene (6 bases). The clonotype comes from a human donor with non-small cell lung cancer who had a partial response to radiotherapy plus ipilimumab. The sample was peripheral blood, taken from a patient treated with radiotherapy plus ipilimumab. The CDR3 sequence is CASRLQGNTEAFF. The CDR3 DNA reads TGTGCCAGCAGGTTACAGGGTAACACTGAAGCTTTCTTT.